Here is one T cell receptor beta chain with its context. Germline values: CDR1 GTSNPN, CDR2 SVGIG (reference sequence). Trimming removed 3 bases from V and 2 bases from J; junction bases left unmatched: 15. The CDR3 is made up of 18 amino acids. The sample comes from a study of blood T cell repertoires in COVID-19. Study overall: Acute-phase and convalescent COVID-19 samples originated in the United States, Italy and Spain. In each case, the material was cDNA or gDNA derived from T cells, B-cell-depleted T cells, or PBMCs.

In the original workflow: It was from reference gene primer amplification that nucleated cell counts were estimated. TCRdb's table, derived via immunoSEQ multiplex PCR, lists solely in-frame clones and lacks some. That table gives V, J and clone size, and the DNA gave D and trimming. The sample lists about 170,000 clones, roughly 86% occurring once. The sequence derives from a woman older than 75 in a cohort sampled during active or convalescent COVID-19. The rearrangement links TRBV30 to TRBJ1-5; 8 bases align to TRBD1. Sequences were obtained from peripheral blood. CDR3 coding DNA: TGTGCCTGGAGGGGGACGGCTGGACAGGGAGGTGGCAATCAGCCCCAGCATTTT. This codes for CAWRGTAGQGGGNQPQHF.